These T cell receptor beta chains were read from a single sample in a study of graft-versus-host responses after intestinal transplantation. These TCRs are of unknown antigen specificity. Profiled with immunoSEQ multiplex PCR; TCRdb holds only in-frame clones, not every one. The sample has 100,000 to 130,000 clones; roughly 87% are singletons. The sample in question was unstimulated CD4+ T cells sorted from spleen or lymph node cells, obtained before transplant. Receptors were obtained from a human donor who was the organ donor for an intestinal transplant. The conserved cysteine and the conserved F or W are not part of the CDR3 here.

>TRBJ2-7|TRBV5-1|13
ASSLNGMLMDEQY
>TRBJ2-1|TRBV11-1|12
ASSLGQVYNEQF
>TRBJ2-7|TRBV7-6|15
ASSLALGASGAYEQY
>TRBJ2-3|TRBV9|14
ASSRGLAGAADTQY
>TRBJ2-1|TRBV5-5|13
ASSLALAGRDEQF
>TRBJ1-1|TRBV7-9|11
ASRRARDTEAF
>TRBJ2-3|TRBV9|13
ASSVASGGTDTQY
>TRBJ1-6|TRBV7-9|13
ASSQGQAYNSPLH
>TRBJ2-3|TRBV18|14
ASSLGLAASTDTQY
>TRBJ1-2|TRBV29-1|9
SVGQYYGYT